This T cell receptor (beta chain) emerged from a study of monozygotic twins with inflammatory bowel disease. With the 5' RACE reads reprocessed, TCRdb shows one record per CDR3 protein and no DNA. The data show about 210,000 distinct CDR3 sequences, and the top ten clones hold roughly 8%. CDR1 and CDR2 from the germline V gene are SGHVS and FNYEAQ. The CDR3 sequence is 16 residues long. The sample taken for sequencing was blood. The chain uses TRBV7-6 and TRBJ2-7; TCRdb reports TRBD1, a call that lacks DNA to check it against. This TCR came from a human donor with ulcerative colitis or Crohn's disease, or a healthy co-twin of an affected twin (not recorded which). The CDR3 protein is CASSSNPGQGSYEQYF.